One sample yielded the 15 T cell receptor beta chains listed below, sequenced in a study of blood T cell repertoires in COVID-19. TCRdb's copy holds only in-frame clones and misses some; the assay was immunoSEQ multiplex PCR. The data show under 250,000 clones, roughly 83% seen once. The sequencing sample was made of peripheral blood. These receptors came from a woman in her seventies with active or convalescent COVID-19.

V is TRBV2 and J is TRBJ1-2, with 10 bases identical to TRBD1. The CDR3 extends over 15 amino acids. V was clipped by 6 bases and J by 8 bases; unmatched bases: 12. CDR1 and CDR2 from the germline V gene are SNHLY and FYNNEI. As DNA, the CDR3 is TGTGCCAGCAGCGTAGCCCGGGACAGGGGTGGAGGCTACACCTTC. Its protein is CASSVARDRGGGYTF.

The genes are TRBV5-1 and TRBJ2-3; perhaps TRBD1 as D (7 bases). In germline, CDR1 is SGHRS, CDR2 YFSETQ. Trimming removed 2 bases at V and 3 bases at J, with 16 bases between. The CDR3 spans 16 residues. CDR3 residues: CASSFVGTAGTDTQYF. CDR3 nucleotide sequence: TGCGCCAGCAGCTTCGTAGGGACAGCGGGTACAGATACGCAGTATTTT.

The V and J genes are TRBV19 and TRBJ2-1; TRBD2 agrees at 13 bases. This CDR3 contains 20 residues. Trimming at V came to 2 bases and at J to 5 bases, leaving 15 bases not matched to a gene. Germline-derived CDR1 and CDR2 are LNHDA and SQIVND (reference sequence). CDR3 DNA sequence: TGTGCCAGTAGTATATATAATTCTGGACTAGCGGGAGTTGGAAACAATGAGCAGTTCTTC. This gives the protein CASSIYNSGLAGVGNNEQFF.

This chain joins TRBV3-1 (or the pseudogene TRBV3-2) and TRBJ1-5; tentative D call: TRBD1 (5 bases). Germline CDR1 LGHDT, CDR2 YNNKEL (reference sequence). The CDR3 extends over 16 amino acids. The V gene lost 2 bases and the J gene lost 1 base, with 12 bases spanning the gap. CDR3 DNA sequence: TGTGCCAGCAGCCAATGGGCAGGGATGAGCAATCAGCCCCAGCATTTT. Encoded protein: CASSQWAGMSNQPQHF.

The V gene is TRBV3-1 (or the pseudogene TRBV3-2), the J gene TRBJ1-4; tentative D call: TRBD1 (6 bases). Trimming cost V 3 bases and J 3 bases, with 11 bases left between them. Germline V gene data show CDR1 as LGHDT and CDR2 as YNNKEL (reference sequence). The CDR3 consists of 15 residues. The DNA for the CDR3 is TGTGCCAGCAGCCAGCTGACAGGAGCTAATGAAAAACTGTTTTTT. It specifies CASSQLTGANEKLFF.

This chain uses TRBV19 with TRBJ1-1, with 7 bases that match TRBD1. CDR1 and CDR2 (germline): LNHDA, SQIVND (reference sequence). Unmatched junction bases numbered 6, after V lost 3 bases and J lost 2 bases. The CDR3 loop spans 15 amino acids. The CDR3 reads CASSIPGTDNTEAFF. Written as DNA, the CDR3 is TGTGCCAGTAGTATCCCCGGGACAGATAACACTGAAGCTTTCTTT.

The chain uses TRBV15 and TRBJ1-2, with TRBD1 identical over 7 bases. This CDR3 has 15 amino acids. Trimming cost V 3 bases and J 0 bases; bases outside gene matches: 4. The germline V gene encodes CDR1 LNHNV and CDR2 YYDKDF (reference sequence). The CDR3 loop is CATSSDRATNYGYTF. CDR3 in DNA: TGTGCCACCAGCAGTGACAGGGCAACTAACTATGGCTACACCTTC.

The gene calls are TRBV3-1 (or the pseudogene TRBV3-2) and TRBJ2-5, with D possibly being TRBD2 (6 bases). This CDR3 is 16 amino acids long. Germline CDR1 is LGHDT and CDR2 is YNNKEL (reference sequence). The germline V and J ends were trimmed by 1 base and 4 bases, with 16 bases remaining between them. CDR3 nucleotides: TGTGCCAGCAGCCAAGGGCGGCGGGGAGTCTTAGAGACCCAGTACTTC. This encodes CASSQGRRGVLETQYF.

This rearrangement joins TRBV6-5 to TRBJ2-7; D unresolved. CDR1 is MNHEY and CDR2 is SVGAGI in the germline V gene. The CDR3 is 11 residues long. Trimming took 6 bases from V and 7 from J, leaving 10 bases between them. This chain's CDR3 is CASRSRLEQYF. The CDR3 DNA is TGTGCCAGCAGATCCCGTCTTGAGCAGTACTTC.

Remarks on this clone: Other DNA sequences within the sample encode an identical CDR3. This chain connects TRBV5-1 to TRBJ1-5; 7 bases align to TRBD1. The ends lost 0 bases at V and 4 bases at J; junction bases unmatched: 1. The CDR3 covers 14 residues. CDR1 SGHRS and CDR2 YFSETQ come from the germline V gene. The CDR3 bases are TGCGCCAGCAGCTTGGCAGGGGGTAATCAGCCCCAGCATTTT. This gives the protein CASSLAGGNQPQHF.

The CDR3 nucleotides read TGTGCCAGCAGCCAAACAGGGGGCGTAACTGAAGCTTTCTTT. Translation gives CASSQTGGVTEAFF. The chain recombines TRBV5-4 with TRBJ1-1; 9 positions match TRBD1. Germline values: CDR1 SGHNT, CDR2 YYREEE (reference sequence). After removal of 4 bases from V and 5 bases from J, the junction contained 6 bases not matched to a gene. This CDR3 has 14 amino acids.

This rearrangement joins TRBV12-3 or TRBV12-4 to TRBJ2-7; no clear D. The CDR3 spans 12 residues. Trimming pared 4 bases from V and 5 bases from J, leaving 9 bases between. The DNA of the CDR3 is TGTGCCAGCAGTTCTCAGTTCCACGAGCAGTACTTC. This codes for CASSSQFHEQYF.

The CDR3 protein is CASSKETDPNEKLFF. CDR3 sequence (DNA): TGTGCCAGCAGCAAAGAGACAGATCCTAATGAAAAACTGTTTTTT. The J gene is TRBJ1-4, the V gene TRBV21-1; TRBD1, the D gene given by the table, was not confirmed from the DNA. TRBV21-1 is annotated as a pseudogene. The CDR3 contains 15 residues.

This clone has just a few counts. The chain employs TRBV4-1 and TRBJ2-1; 10 bases line up with TRBD2. The CDR3 length is 16 residues. Trimming removed 1 base from V and 3 bases from J; junction bases left unmatched: 3. CDR1 and CDR2 from the germline V gene are MGHRA and YSYEKL. CDR3 sequence: CASSQVVAGGYNEQFF. The DNA for the CDR3 is TGCGCCAGCAGCCAAGTGGTAGCGGGGGGCTACAATGAGCAGTTCTTC.

The CDR3 nucleotides are TGTGCCAGCTCCCCAGGGGGGACCACAGATACGCAGTATTTT. Translation gives CASSPGGTTDTQYF. The genes are TRBV18 and TRBJ2-3; a weak D match, TRBD1 (7 bases). V lost 6 bases, J lost 2 bases, and 12 bases lay in between. Germline assignment: CDR1 KGHSH and CDR2 LQKENI. The CDR3 runs to 14 residues.